This T cell receptor (beta chain) was documented in a study of blood T cell repertoires in COVID-19 (TCRdb year 2020). Notes on the research overall: Samples covering the acute and convalescent phases of COVID-19 were provided by collaborators in the United States, Italy and Spain. Where HLA class I and class II types were available, the types were taken from metadata supplied by the sample provider, not from assay-based typing. Deeply sampled blood TCRbeta repertoires from subjects exposed to, actively infected with, or recovered from COVID-19 were included in the dataset. The material from the prospective study consisted of cDNA or gDNA derived from T cells, B-cell-depleted T cells, or PBMCs. The repertoires were released in a freely available public database meant as a resource for research on the immune response to SARS-CoV-2. A de-identified subject ID, COVID-19 status, age in years and sex were almost always included in the sample metadata. The samples were drawn from two sources: the first 160 participants of the ongoing ImmuneRACE study, and 950 to 1,500 subjects contributed by 6 global collaborators.

Overall study results and their limits: Clinical and demographic metadata were provided uncurated, with the amount varying by source and participant.

Participants in the prospective study were enrolled through a virtual design, were aged roughly 18 to 100 years, and lived in 24 United States geographic areas. In the prospective study, participants were assigned to cohorts based on the clinical history participants reported in a screening survey and a study questionnaire. Exposed participants had been in contact, within 2 weeks of entering the study, with a person who had a PCR-confirmed or clinician-diagnosed case of COVID-19. Each participant in the prospective study had whole blood, serum and a nasopharyngeal or oropharyngeal swab collected by mobile phlebotomists. Prospective study participants could optionally give additional blood draws and questionnaires over an approximately 2-month period. Before DNA extraction, prospective study blood samples were shipped either frozen or at room temperature. TCRbeta CDR3 regions were amplified from genomic DNA by means of the immunoSEQ Assay, a bias-controlled multiplex PCR. The authors processed their data as follows. Nucleated cell counts per sample were estimated from amplification of reference gene primers within the assay. To quantify the absolute abundance of each unique TCRbeta CDR3 rearrangement, sequence reads were collapsed and filtered. Productive Simpson clonality was computed per sample as the square root of Simpson's diversity index over productive rearrangements. TCRdb carries this immuneACCESS record with in-frame sequences only. Its versions omit some clonotypes, under half of them owing to an unresolved V gene in the studies checked, with the rest unexplained. Clonal size and the V and J genes are those of that table, whereas D and trimming came from the DNA. For this sample there are roughly 140,000 clones; roughly 84% appear just once. The ten most abundant clones make up approximately 5.7% of the sample.

The CDR3 covers 15 residues, taking in both the cysteine and the phenylalanine. The only DNA kept is the CDR3, 45 bases in frame from the first base. V is cut by 4 bases and J by 0 bases, and the space between the germline ends is 10 bases. CDR1 and CDR2, per the germline V gene, are KGHDR and SFDVKD. In the case of this clone: Which antigen it targets is not known. Base-call qualities are not available, and no considerably larger clone is one nucleotide away.

The TCR comes from a woman between 50 and 59 years old who had been exposed to COVID-19. The specimen was PBMCs or T cells enriched from blood (not recorded which). The sequence links TRBV24-1 to TRBJ2-3; TRBD1 is a possible D gene, resting on 6 matching bases. Here the CDR3 is given as CATSEAGASTDTQYF. The nucleotide sequence is TGTGCCACCAGTGAGGCAGGGGCTAGCACAGATACGCAGTATTTT.